This TCR beta chain was found in a study of cytomegalovirus exposure and HLA in healthy donors. For this clone: Its target is unknown.

Study results and caveats: A missense variant in DCLRE1C was later tied to TCR beta V- and J-gene trimming. In vitro experiments confirmed that a few CMV-associated chains were specific for CMV antigens. Prior analysis indicated that the majority of TCR beta V segments exhibited productivity approximately 87% or approximately 30% of the time. Presence/absence analyses treated sequencing depth as roughly uniform across donors.

Germline CDR1 is SEHNR and CDR2 is FQNEAQ (reference sequence). The CDR3 is 13 amino acids. The V end lost 7 bases, the J end lost 2 bases, and 12 bases lay between the germline ends. The PCR was carried out with 60 Vbeta primers and 13 Jbeta primers. Assay: immunoSEQ multiplex PCR; the TCRdb copy retains only in-frame clones and omits some. The sample records roughly 84,000 clones, around 66% being singletons. This chain connects TRBV7-9 to TRBJ2-7; D possibly corresponds to TRBD2 (5 bases). The sequenced material came from PBMCs. The sequence derives from a woman aged 40 to 50 in good health and CMV-seropositive. CDR3 sequence (DNA): TGTGCCAGCAATCCTCGGGGAACCTACGAGCAGTACTTC. Translation: CASNPRGTYEQYF. Full variable domain (remainder filled in from reference TRBV7-9 and TRBJ2-7): DTGVSQNPRHKITKRGQNVTFRCDPISEHNRLYWYRQTLGQGPEFLTYFQNEAQLEKSRLLSDRFSAERPKGSFSTLEIQRTEQGDSAMYLCASNPRGTYEQYFGPGTRLTVT.